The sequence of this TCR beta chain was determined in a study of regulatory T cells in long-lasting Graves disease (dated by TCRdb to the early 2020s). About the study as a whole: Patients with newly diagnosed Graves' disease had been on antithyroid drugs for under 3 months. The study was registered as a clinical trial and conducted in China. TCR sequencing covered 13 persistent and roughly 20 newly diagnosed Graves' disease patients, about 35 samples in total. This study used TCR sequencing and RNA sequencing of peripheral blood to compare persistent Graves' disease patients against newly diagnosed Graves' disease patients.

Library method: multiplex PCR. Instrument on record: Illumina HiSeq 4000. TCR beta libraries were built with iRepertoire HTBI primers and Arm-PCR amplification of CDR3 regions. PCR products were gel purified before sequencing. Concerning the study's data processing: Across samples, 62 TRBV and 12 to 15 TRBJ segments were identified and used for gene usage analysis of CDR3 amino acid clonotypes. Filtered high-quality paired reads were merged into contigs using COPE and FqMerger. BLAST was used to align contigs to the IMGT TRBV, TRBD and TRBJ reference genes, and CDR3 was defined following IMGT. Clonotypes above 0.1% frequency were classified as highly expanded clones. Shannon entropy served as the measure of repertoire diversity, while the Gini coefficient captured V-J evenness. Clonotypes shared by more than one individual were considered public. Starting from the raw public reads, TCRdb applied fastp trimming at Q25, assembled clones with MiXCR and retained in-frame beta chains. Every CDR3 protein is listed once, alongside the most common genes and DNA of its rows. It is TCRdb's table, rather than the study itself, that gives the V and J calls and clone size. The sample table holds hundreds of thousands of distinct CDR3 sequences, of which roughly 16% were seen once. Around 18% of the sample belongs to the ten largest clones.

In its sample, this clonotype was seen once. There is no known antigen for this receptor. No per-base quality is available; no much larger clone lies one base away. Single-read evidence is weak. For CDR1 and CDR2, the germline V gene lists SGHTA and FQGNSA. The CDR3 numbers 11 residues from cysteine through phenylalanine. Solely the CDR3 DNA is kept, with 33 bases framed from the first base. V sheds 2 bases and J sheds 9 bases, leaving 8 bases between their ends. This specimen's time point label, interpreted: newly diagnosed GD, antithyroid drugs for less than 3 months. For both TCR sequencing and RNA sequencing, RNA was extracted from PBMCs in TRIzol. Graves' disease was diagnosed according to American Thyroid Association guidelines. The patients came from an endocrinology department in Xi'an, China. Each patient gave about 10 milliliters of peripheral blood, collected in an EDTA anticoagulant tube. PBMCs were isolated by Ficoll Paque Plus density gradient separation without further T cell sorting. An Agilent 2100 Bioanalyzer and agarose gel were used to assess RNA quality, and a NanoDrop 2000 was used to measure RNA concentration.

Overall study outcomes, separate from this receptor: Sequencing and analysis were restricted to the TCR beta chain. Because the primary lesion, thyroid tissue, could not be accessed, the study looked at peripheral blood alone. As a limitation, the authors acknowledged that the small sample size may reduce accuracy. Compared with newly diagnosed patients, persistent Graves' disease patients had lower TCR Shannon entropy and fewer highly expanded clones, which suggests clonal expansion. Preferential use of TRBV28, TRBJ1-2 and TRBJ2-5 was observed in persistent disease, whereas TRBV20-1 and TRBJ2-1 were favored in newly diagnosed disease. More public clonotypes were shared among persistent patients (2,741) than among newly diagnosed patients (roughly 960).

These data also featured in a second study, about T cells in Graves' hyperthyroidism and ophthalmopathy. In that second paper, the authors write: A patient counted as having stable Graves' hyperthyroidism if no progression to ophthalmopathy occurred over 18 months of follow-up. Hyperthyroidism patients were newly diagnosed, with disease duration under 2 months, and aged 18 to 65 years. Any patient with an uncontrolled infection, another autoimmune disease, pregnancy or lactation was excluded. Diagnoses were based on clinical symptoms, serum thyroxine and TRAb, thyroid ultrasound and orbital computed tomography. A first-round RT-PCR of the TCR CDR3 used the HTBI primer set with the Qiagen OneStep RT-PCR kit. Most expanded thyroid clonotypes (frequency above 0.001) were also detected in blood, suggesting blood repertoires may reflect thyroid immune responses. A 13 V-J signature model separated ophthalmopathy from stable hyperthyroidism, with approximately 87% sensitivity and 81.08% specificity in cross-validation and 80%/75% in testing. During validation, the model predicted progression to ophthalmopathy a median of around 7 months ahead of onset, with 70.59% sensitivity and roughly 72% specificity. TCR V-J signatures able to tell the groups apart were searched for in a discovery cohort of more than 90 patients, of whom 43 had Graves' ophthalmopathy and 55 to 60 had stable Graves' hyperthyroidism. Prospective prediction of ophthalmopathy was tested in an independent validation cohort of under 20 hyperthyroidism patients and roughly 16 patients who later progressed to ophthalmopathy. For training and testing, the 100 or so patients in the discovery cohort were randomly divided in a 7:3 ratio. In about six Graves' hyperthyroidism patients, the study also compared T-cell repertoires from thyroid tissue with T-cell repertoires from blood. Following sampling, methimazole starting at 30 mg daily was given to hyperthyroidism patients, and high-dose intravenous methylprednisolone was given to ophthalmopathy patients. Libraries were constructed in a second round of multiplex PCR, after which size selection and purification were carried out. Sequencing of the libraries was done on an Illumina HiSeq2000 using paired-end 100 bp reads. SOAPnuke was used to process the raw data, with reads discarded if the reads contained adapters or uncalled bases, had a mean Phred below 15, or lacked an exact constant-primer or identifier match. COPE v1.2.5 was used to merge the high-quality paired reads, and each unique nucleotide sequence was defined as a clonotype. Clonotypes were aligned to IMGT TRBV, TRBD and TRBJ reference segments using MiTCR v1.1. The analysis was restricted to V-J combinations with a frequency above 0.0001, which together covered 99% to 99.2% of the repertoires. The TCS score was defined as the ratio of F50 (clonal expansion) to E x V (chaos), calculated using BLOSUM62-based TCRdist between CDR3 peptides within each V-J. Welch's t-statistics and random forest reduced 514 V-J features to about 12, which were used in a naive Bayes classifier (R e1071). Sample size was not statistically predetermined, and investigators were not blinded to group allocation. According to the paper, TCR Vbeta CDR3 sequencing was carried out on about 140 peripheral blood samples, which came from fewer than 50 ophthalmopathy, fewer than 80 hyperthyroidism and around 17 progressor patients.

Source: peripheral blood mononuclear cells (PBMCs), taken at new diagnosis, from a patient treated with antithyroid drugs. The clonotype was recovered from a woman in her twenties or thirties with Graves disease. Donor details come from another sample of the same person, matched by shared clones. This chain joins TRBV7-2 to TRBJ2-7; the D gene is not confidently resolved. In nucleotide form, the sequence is TGTGCCAGCAGCTTACTCGCCGGGCAGTACTTC. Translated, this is CASSLLAGQYF.